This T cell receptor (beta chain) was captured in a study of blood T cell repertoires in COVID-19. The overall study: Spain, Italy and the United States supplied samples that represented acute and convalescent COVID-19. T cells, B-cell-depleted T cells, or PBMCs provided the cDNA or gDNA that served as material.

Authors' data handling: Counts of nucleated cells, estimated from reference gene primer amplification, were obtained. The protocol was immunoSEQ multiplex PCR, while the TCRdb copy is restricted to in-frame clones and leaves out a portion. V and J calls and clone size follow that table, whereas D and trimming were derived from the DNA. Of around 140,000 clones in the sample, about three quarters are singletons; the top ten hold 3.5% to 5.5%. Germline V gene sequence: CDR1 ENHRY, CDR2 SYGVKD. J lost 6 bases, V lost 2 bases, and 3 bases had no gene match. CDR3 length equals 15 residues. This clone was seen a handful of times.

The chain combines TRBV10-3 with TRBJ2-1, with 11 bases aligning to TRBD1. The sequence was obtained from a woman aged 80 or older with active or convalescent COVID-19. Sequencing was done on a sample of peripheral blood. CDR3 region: CAISEGQGAFNEQFF. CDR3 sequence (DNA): TGTGCCATCAGTGAGGGACAGGGGGCTTTCAATGAGCAGTTCTTC.